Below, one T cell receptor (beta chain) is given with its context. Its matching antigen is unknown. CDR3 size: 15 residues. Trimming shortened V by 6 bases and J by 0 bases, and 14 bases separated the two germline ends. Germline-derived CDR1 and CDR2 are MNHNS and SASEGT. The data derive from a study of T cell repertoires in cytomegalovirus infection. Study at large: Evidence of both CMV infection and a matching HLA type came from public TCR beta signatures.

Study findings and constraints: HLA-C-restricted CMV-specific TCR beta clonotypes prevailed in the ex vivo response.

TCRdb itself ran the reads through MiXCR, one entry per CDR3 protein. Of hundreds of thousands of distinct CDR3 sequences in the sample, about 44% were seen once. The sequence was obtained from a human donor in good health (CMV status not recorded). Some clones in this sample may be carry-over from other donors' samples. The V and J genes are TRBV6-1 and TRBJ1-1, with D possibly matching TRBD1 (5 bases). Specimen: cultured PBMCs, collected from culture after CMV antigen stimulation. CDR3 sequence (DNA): TGTGCCAGCAGGACCCTAGGGGTTCTGAACACTGAAGCTTTCTTT. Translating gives CASRTLGVLNTEAFF.